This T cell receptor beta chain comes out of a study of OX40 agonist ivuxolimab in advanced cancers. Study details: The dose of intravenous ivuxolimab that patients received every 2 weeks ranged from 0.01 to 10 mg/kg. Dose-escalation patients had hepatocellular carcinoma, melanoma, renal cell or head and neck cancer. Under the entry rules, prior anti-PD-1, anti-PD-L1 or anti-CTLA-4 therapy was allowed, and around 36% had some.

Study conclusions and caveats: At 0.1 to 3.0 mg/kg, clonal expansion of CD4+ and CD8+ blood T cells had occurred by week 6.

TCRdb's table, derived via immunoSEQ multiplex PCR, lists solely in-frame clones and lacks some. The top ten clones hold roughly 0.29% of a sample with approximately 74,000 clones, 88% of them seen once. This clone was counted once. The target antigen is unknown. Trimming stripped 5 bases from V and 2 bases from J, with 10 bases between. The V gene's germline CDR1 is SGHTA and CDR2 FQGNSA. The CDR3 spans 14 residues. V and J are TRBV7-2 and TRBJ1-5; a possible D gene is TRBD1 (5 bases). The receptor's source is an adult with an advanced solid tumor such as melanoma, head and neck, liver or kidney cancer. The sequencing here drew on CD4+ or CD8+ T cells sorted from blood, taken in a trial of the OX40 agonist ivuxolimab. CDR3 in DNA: TGTGCCAGCAGCCTCGGCAGGGGCAATCAGCCCCAGCATTTT. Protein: CASSLGRGNQPQHF. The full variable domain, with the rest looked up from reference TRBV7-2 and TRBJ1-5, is GAGVSQSPSNKVTEKGKDVELRCDPISGHTALYWYRQSLGQGLEFLIYFQGNSAPDKSGLPSDRFSAERTGGSVSTLTIQRTQQEDSAVYLCASSLGRGNQPQHFGDGTRLSIL.